This T cell receptor beta chain is from a study of response to subunit inactivated influenza vaccine. Study results and limitations: Authors suggested seasonal influenza vaccinations each recruit few new T cells.

Concerning this clonotype: Its antigen is still unknown.

TCRdb fed the RT-PCR reads into MiXCR, producing one record per CDR3 protein. Of 860,000 or so distinct CDR3 sequences listed, 21% are singletons. The CDR3 runs to 17 residues. V lost 4 bases, J lost 0 bases, and 17 bases lay in between. CDR1 is LGHNA and CDR2 is YSLEER in the germline V gene. This chain links TRBV4-3 with TRBJ2-3; D possibly corresponds to TRBD2 (6 bases). This TCR came from a middle-aged man who received an inactivated influenza vaccine. Sequenced here: PBMCs from blood, sampled about 5 days after vaccination. CDR3 residues: CASSRWGGGASTDTQYF. CDR3 DNA: TGCGCCAGCAGCCGCTGGGGAGGCGGGGCCAGCACAGATACGCAGTATTTT.